This TCR beta chain comes out of a study of blood T cells in healthy people across ages. V was clipped by 3 bases and J by 5 bases, with 8 bases between them. The germline V gene encodes CDR1 DFQATT and CDR2 SNEGSKA (reference sequence). The CDR3 contains 12 residues. With respect to this clonotype: Its antigen remains unidentified.

Whole-study findings and limits: Percentage of naive T cells showed a strong correlation with TCR beta diversity. Long-lived donors had more naive CD4+ cells and higher diversity than aged donors. As age increased, TCR beta diversity per million T cells fell in a roughly linear fashion.

Alongside a J-beta primer mix, a sample-barcoded 5' primer served in a second PCR lasting about 7 to 12 cycles. A tag from a template-switch adaptor with 12 random nucleotides marked each cDNA molecule. Using its own MiXCR run on the 5' RACE reads, TCRdb lists one record per CDR3 protein. The table lists some 1.5 million distinct CDR3 sequences, roughly 30% of them singletons. The sequenced sample consisted of blood. The TCR originated in a woman aged 25 to 45 in good health. The chain combines TRBV20-1 with TRBJ2-1; D is uncertain. Here the CDR3 reads CSASIQHNEQFF. For the CDR3, the DNA is TGCAGTGCTAGTATTCAACACAATGAGCAGTTCTTC.